This T cell receptor (beta chain) was recovered during a study of T cells in Graves' hyperthyroidism and ophthalmopathy. It was RNA transcripts that yielded the amplified TCR beta CDR3 regions. HTBI primers drove first-round RT-PCR of the TCR CDR3. MiXCR was run by TCRdb on the multiplex PCR reads, yielding one entry per CDR3 protein. Among fewer than 55,000 distinct CDR3 sequences listed, roughly half were seen once. Germline V lookup: CDR1 SQVTM, CDR2 ANQGSEA. The V end was cut by 6 bases, the J end by 2 bases, with 11 bases between. The CDR3 covers 13 residues. This chain links TRBV29-1 with TRBJ1-5; tentatively, D is TRBD1 (6 bases). The source is a man between 18 and 35 years old with Graves' hyperthyroidism. Sequencing was done on a sample of peripheral blood or thyroid tissue (not recorded which). The CDR3 DNA is TGCAGCGTAGACCCAGGGGGCAATCAGCCCCAGCATTTT. This encodes CSVDPGGNQPQHF.